Each of the 25 T cell receptor beta chains below was sequenced from the same sample in a study of OX40 agonist ivuxolimab in advanced cancers. Assay used: immunoSEQ multiplex PCR; TCRdb lists only in-frame clones, some missing. The sample holds fewer than 65,000 clones, just over 85% seen once. Sequencing was performed on CD4+ or CD8+ T cells sorted from blood, taken in a trial of the OX40 agonist ivuxolimab. These receptors originate from an adult with an advanced solid tumor such as melanoma, head and neck, liver or kidney cancer.

The rearrangement uses TRBV2 and TRBJ2-7, with TRBD1 matching over 7 bases. Trimming at V came to 6 bases and at J to 6 bases, leaving 5 bases not matched to a gene. Per the germline V gene, CDR1 is SNHLY and CDR2 is FYNNEI. The CDR3 loop spans 12 amino acids. CDR3 in amino acids: CASRQGIGEQYF. The CDR3 region has the DNA TGTGCCAGCAGACAGGGGATCGGCGAGCAGTACTTC.

The chain uses TRBV18 and TRBJ2-1; 8 nucleotides line up with TRBD2. CDR3 length: 16 residues. J lost 7 bases, V lost 6 bases, and 14 bases had no gene match. Germline CDR1 and CDR2: KGHSH and LQKENI. This chain's CDR3 is CASSPQLAVGGNEQFF. CDR3 bases: TGTGCCAGCTCGCCCCAACTAGCGGTGGGGGGGAATGAGCAGTTCTTC. Filled out from reference TRBV18 and TRBJ2-1, the complete variable domain reads NAGVMQNPRHLVRRRGQEARLRCSPMKGHSHVYWYRQLPEEGLKFMVYLQKENIIDESGMPKERFSAEFPKEGPSILRIQQVVRGDSAAYFCASSPQLAVGGNEQFFGPGTRLTVL.

This sequence joins TRBV5-6 and TRBJ2-4; a weak D match, TRBD2 (6 bases). V lost 4 bases to trimming and J lost 1 base, with 9 bases between them. CDR3 length: 14 amino acids. Germline CDR1 is SGHDT and CDR2 is YYEEEE. The CDR3 loop is CASSAGLAKNIQYF. For the CDR3, the DNA is TGTGCCAGCAGCGCGGGACTGGCCAAAAACATTCAGTACTTC.

The rearrangement links TRBV6-6 to TRBJ1-2; D is unclear. Trimming cost V 6 bases and J 4 bases, with 9 bases left between them. CDR3 length: 12 residues. The germline gives CDR1 MNHNY, CDR2 SVGAGI (reference sequence). The CDR3 protein is CASSPGGYGYTF. In DNA form, the CDR3 reads TGTGCCAGCAGCCCAGGAGGCTATGGCTACACCTTC.

The chain links TRBV9 to TRBJ2-7; TRBD2 matches at 7 bases. CDR3 size: 16 residues. CDR1 and CDR2 (germline): SGDLS, YYNGEE. Trimming cost V 3 bases and J 0 bases; bases outside gene matches: 9. The CDR3 coding sequence is TGTGCCAGCAGCGCAAGGCTGGGCGGGGGCTCCTACGAGCAGTACTTC. This gives the protein CASSARLGGGSYEQYF. Full variable domain (missing parts from reference TRBV9 and TRBJ2-7): DSGVTQTPKHLITATGQRVTLRCSPRSGDLSVYWYQQSLDQGLQFLIQYYNGEERAKGNILERFSAQQFPDLHSELNLSSLELGDSALYFCASSARLGGGSYEQYFGPGTRLTVT.

This sequence joins TRBV19 and TRBJ1-4; 7 bases match TRBD1. CDR3 length: 18 residues. J gave up 0 bases and V 5 bases, and 12 bases lay outside the gene matches. Looked up from germline, CDR1 is LNHDA and CDR2 is SQIVND (reference sequence). CDR3 bases: TGTGCCAGTAGTCCTCAAGGGGGACAGAGAACAACTAATGAAAAACTGTTTTTT. Translating it yields CASSPQGGQRTTNEKLFF.

The J gene is TRBJ2-5, the V gene TRBV10-2, with D unresolved. Per the germline V gene, CDR1 is WSHSY and CDR2 is SAAADI. The CDR3 runs 14 residues. V dropped 3 bases and J dropped 0 bases, with 8 bases sitting between them. CDR3 in DNA: TGCGCCAGCAGTGAATCCCGTGACCAAGAGACCCAGTACTTC. Protein: CASSESRDQETQYF.

This rearrangement joins TRBV18 to TRBJ2-7, with D uncertain. V lost 6 bases, J lost 6 bases, and 15 bases lay in between. The length of the CDR3 is 13 residues. The V gene's germline CDR1 is KGHSH and CDR2 LQKENI. The CDR3 here is CASSKDILSEQYF. CDR3 nucleotide sequence: TGTGCCAGCTCCAAGGATATACTTAGCGAGCAGTACTTC.

The chain couples TRBV5-1 to TRBJ2-5, with TRBD2 matching over 9 bases. CDR1 and CDR2 (germline): SGHRS, YFSETQ. The J segment lost 6 bases and the V segment lost 1 base, leaving 10 bases of the junction unmatched. The length of the CDR3 is 16 residues. CDR3 nucleotides: TGCGCCAGCAGCTTGACCGTAGCGGGAGCAGTACAGACCCAGTACTTC. Translation: CASSLTVAGAVQTQYF. Together with reference TRBV5-1 and TRBJ2-5, the CDR3 gives the full variable domain: KAGVTQTPRYLIKTRGQQVTLSCSPISGHRSVSWYQQTPGQGLQFLFEYFSETQRNKGNFPGRFSGRQFSNSRSEMNVSTLELGDSALYLCASSLTVAGAVQTQYFGPGTRLLVL.

This chain uses TRBV10-3 with TRBJ1-1, with TRBD1 matching 8 bases. The CDR3 spans 14 residues. From germline, CDR1 is ENHRY and CDR2 SYGVKD. J gave up 5 bases and V 6 bases, and 8 bases lay outside the gene matches. The CDR3 loop reads CAISQQGEATEAFF. The DNA for the CDR3 is TGTGCCATCAGCCAACAGGGGGAAGCGACTGAAGCTTTCTTT.

This chain uses TRBV27 with TRBJ2-7; 12 bases align to TRBD1. Germline V gene lookup returns CDR1 MNHEY and CDR2 SMNVEV (reference sequence). This CDR3 comprises 11 residues. The CDR3 nucleotides are TGTATCGGGACAGGGGGCCACGAGCAGTACTTC. This gives the protein CIGTGGHEQYF.

This clone was detected only once. V usage is TRBV6-1 and J usage is TRBJ1-4, with a weak D call TRBD1 (5 bases). V lost 2 bases, J lost 6 bases, and 10 bases lay in between. In germline, CDR1 is MNHNS, CDR2 SASEGT. CDR3 length: 14 residues. CDR3: CASSESGGDEKLFF. The CDR3 coding sequence is TGTGCCAGCAGTGAAAGTGGGGGGGATGAAAAACTGTTTTTT.

The chain joins TRBV19 to TRBJ1-1; the D gene is possibly TRBD1 (6 bases). Germline loops: CDR1 LNHDA, CDR2 SQIVND (reference sequence). The CDR3 consists of 15 residues. Trimming took off 3 bases at V and 4 bases at J, with 15 bases between the two ends. CDR3 DNA sequence: TGTGCCAGTAGTATCGGGACAATCGGGGGCACTGAAGCTTTCTTT. The encoded protein is CASSIGTIGGTEAFF.

The CDR3 loop reads CAIKGGMNTEAFF. CDR3 nucleotides: TGTGCCATCAAGGGGGGTATGAACACTGAAGCTTTCTTT. The rearrangement links TRBV10-3 to TRBJ1-1; D may be TRBD1 (6 bases). With 7 bases removed from V and 0 bases from J, the gap between germline ends came to 9 bases. The CDR3 contains 13 residues. Germline V CDR1 and CDR2: ENHRY, SYGVKD.

The chain links TRBV5-4 to TRBJ2-7; 7 bases map to TRBD1. CDR3 length: 16 residues. CDR1 and CDR2 from the germline V gene are SGHNT and YYREEE (reference sequence). Trimming cost V 0 bases and J 5 bases; bases outside gene matches: 11. Written as DNA, the CDR3 is TGTGCCAGCAGCTTGGGCGGCCAGGGGGTTTTTAACGAGCAGTACTTC. Translated, it gives CASSLGGQGVFNEQYF.

This rearrangement joins TRBV5-1 to TRBJ2-1; TRBD2 agrees at 10 bases. The CDR3 sequence is 16 residues long. After removal of 2 bases from V and 6 bases from J, the junction contained 8 bases not matched to a gene. Germline V CDR1 and CDR2: SGHRS, YFSETQ. CDR3 sequence: CASSFLPSGGCNEQFF. DNA for the CDR3: TGCGCCAGCAGCTTTCTGCCTAGCGGGGGATGCAATGAGCAGTTCTTC.

The chain links TRBV5-4 to TRBJ2-1, with 8 bases matching TRBD2. CDR3 size: 15 residues. Germline lookup yields CDR1 SGHNT and CDR2 YYREEE (reference sequence). The V gene end was trimmed by 4 bases and the J gene end by 8 bases; junction bases not matched to a gene: 11. This CDR3 is CASSPGSREVYEQFF. The CDR3 coding sequence is TGTGCCAGCAGCCCTGGTTCGCGGGAGGTATATGAGCAGTTCTTC.

The chain couples TRBV27 to TRBJ2-7, with D possibly TRBD2 on 7 matching bases. Trimming left V 7 bases short and J 7 bases short, with 20 bases between. The CDR3 runs to 14 residues. Germline V gene lookup returns CDR1 MNHEY and CDR2 SMNVEV (reference sequence). In nucleotides, the CDR3 is TGTGCCAGCAACATACAGGGAGGGGAGGGGGAGCAGTACTTC. Its translation: CASNIQGGEGEQYF.

This clone appeared a single time. The chain links TRBV25-1 to TRBJ1-4; D not resolved. The CDR3 has 16 amino acids. V was shortened by 6 bases and J by 0 bases, with 14 bases between the two germline ends. CDR1 MGHDK and CDR2 SYGVNS come from the germline V gene. In nucleotides, the CDR3 is TGTGCCAGCAGCAAAGGAGATTTACCAACTAATGAAAAACTGTTTTTT. Amino acid sequence: CASSKGDLPTNEKLFF.

The V gene is TRBV6-5, the J gene TRBJ2-2; 7 nucleotides agree with TRBD2. This CDR3 comprises 14 residues. V shed 6 bases, J shed 4 bases, and the junction held 5 bases outside the gene matches. CDR1 is MNHEY, CDR2 SVGAGI, per germline. CDR3 bases: TGTGCCAGCAGCTGGACTAGTGGCACCGGGGAGCTGTTTTTT. It codes for CASSWTSGTGELFF.

The V and J genes are TRBV10-2 and TRBJ2-7; TRBD2 matches at 11 bases. Per germline, CDR1 WSHSY and CDR2 SAAADI. The CDR3 sequence is 16 residues long. Losses at the gene ends were 4 bases for V and 5 bases for J; bases not matched to a gene: 10. The CDR3 loop reads CASSVSSGRAQNEQYF. The DNA for the CDR3 is TGCGCCAGCAGTGTCAGTAGCGGGAGGGCCCAAAACGAGCAGTACTTC.

In this sample, this clone turned up once. This chain uses TRBV11-2 with TRBJ1-4; 9 bases match TRBD1. Per the germline V gene, CDR1 is SGHAT and CDR2 is FQNNGV. V lost 5 bases, J lost 8 bases, and 9 bases stayed unmatched. CDR3 length equals 15 residues. The CDR3 spells CASSEPGQGNEKLFF. The CDR3, as DNA: TGTGCCAGCAGCGAGCCGGGACAGGGAAACGAAAAACTGTTTTTT.

The chain has TRBV27 and TRBJ1-2, with no clear D. Germline CDR1 and CDR2: MNHEY and SMNVEV (reference sequence). The CDR3 contains 17 residues. With 0 bases removed from V and 0 bases from J, the gap between germline ends came to 14 bases. The CDR3 DNA reads as TGTGCCAGCAGTTTATCAGGGCTAGGACCTACTAACTATGGCTACACCTTC. Amino acids: CASSLSGLGPTNYGYTF.

V usage is TRBV5-1 and J usage is TRBJ2-2; perhaps TRBD2 as D (5 bases). Trimming cost V 4 bases and J 1 base, with 11 bases left between them. The CDR3 consists of 15 residues. Germline CDR1 reads SGHRS; CDR2 reads YFSETQ. The CDR3 bases are TGCGCCAGCAGCGGGCGGGTCGAGAACACCGGGGAGCTGTTTTTT. It translates to CASSGRVENTGELFF. The full variable domain, in which reference TRBV5-1 and TRBJ2-2 provide the parts outside the CDR3, is KAGVTQTPRYLIKTRGQQVTLSCSPISGHRSVSWYQQTPGQGLQFLFEYFSETQRNKGNFPGRFSGRQFSNSRSEMNVSTLELGDSALYLCASSGRVENTGELFFGEGSRLTVL.

J is TRBJ2-7 and V is TRBV28; 9 bases fit TRBD1. This CDR3 region has 14 residues. The J segment lost 10 bases and the V segment lost 5 bases, leaving 12 bases of the junction unmatched. Germline V gives CDR1 MDHEN, CDR2 SYDVKM. The CDR3 DNA follows: TGTGCCAGCAGTCCCGCACCGGGACAGGGAACCCAGTACTTC. As protein: CASSPAPGQGTQYF.